This T cell receptor (beta chain) came from a study of T cell repertoires in cytomegalovirus infection. Across the whole study: Public TCR beta signatures marked donors with CMV infection and the matching HLA.

Germline loops: CDR1 LNHNV, CDR2 YYDKDF (reference sequence). Between the trimmed V and J ends, which lost 0 bases and 1 base, there was a span of 4 bases. The length of the CDR3 is 13 residues. A word on this clonotype: Its antigen is currently unknown.

Findings of the study overall: Adding up the frequency of public TCR beta families identified people who carried CMV plus the relevant HLA. There were HLA-C-restricted CMV-specific TCR beta clonotypes dominating the ex vivo response.

TCRdb ran MiXCR on the reads and lists one entry per CDR3 protein. Here the sample spans 700,000 to 900,000 distinct CDR3 sequences, just under 30% being singletons. The chain links TRBV15 to TRBJ2-7, with D unclear. Source: cultured CD8+ T cells from PBMCs, taken from culture after CMV antigen stimulation. The clonotype was recovered from a human donor in good health (CMV status not recorded). Some clones in this sample may be carry-over from other donors' samples. The CDR3 sequence is CATSRDHSYEQYF. DNA for the CDR3: TGTGCCACCAGCAGAGACCATTCCTACGAGCAGTACTTC.